Listed here are 20 T cell receptor beta chains from one sample, sequenced in a study of CD8 T cells in ankylosing spondylitis. Regarding the study as a whole: Seemingly characteristic of ankylosing spondylitis blood was a TCR beta motif consisting of under 10 highly homologous variants.

Antigens of these TCRs are unknown. Each CDR3 protein is one row after TCRdb ran MiXCR on the 5' RACE reads. This repertoire shows 450,000 to 550,000 distinct CDR3 sequences, roughly 5.3% found once; its top ten account for 3.5%. What was sequenced was blood, either unsorted or a sorted T cell fraction (not recorded which). These receptors originate from a male donor with ankylosing spondylitis.

This clonotype has at least ten counts. This CDR3 reads CASSPNPGREAYNEQFF. In nucleotides, the CDR3 is TGTGCCAGCTCACCGAATCCGGGACGGGAGGCCTACAATGAGCAGTTCTTC. V and J are TRBV18 and TRBJ2-1, with TRBD2 identical over 7 bases. Germline V lookup: CDR1 KGHSH, CDR2 LQKENI. The CDR3 runs to 17 residues. V shed 3 bases and J 2 bases; nucleotides not matched to a gene: 10.

This clonotype was recorded at least ten times. The chain links TRBV9 to TRBJ2-4; possibly TRBD1 for D (7 bases). The CDR3 runs to 16 residues. Germline V gene sequence: CDR1 SGDLS, CDR2 YYNGEE. Between the trimmed V and J ends, which lost 2 bases and 6 bases, there was a span of 18 bases. Written as DNA, the CDR3 is TGTGCCAGCAGCGTTGGGTCGGAGGGGGCCGGAAACATTCAGTACTTC. Its protein product is CASSVGSEGAGNIQYF. The variable domain in full, with the rest retrieved from reference TRBV9 and TRBJ2-4, is DSGVTQTPKHLITATGQRVTLRCSPRSGDLSVYWYQQSLDQGLQFLIQYYNGEERAKGNILERFSAQQFPDLHSELNLSSLELGDSALYFCASSVGSEGAGNIQYFGAGTRLSVL.

This clonotype came up many times. The rearrangement links TRBV15 to TRBJ1-1; D remains ambiguous. CDR3 length equals 13 residues. CDR1 and CDR2 (germline): LNHNV, YYDKDF (reference sequence). The ends were cut back, 8 bases at V and 0 bases at J, with 10 bases in the middle. The CDR3 protein is CATGRGLNTEAFF. CDR3 DNA: TGTGCCACCGGGCGGGGATTGAACACTGAAGCTTTCTTT.

This clonotype appeared many times. The rearrangement uses TRBV12-3 or TRBV12-4 and TRBJ1-5, with D tentatively TRBD1 (6 bases). V lost 6 bases to trimming and J lost 0 bases, with 18 bases between them. CDR3 size: 17 residues. The DNA for the CDR3 is TGTGCCAGCAGCCCACAAGGGGGGGAATATAGCAATCAGCCCCAGCATTTT. It specifies CASSPQGGEYSNQPQHF.

This clonotype was detected ten times or more. The V call is TRBV4-3, the J call TRBJ2-7; 7 bases align to TRBD1. V was pared by 1 base and J by 5 bases, with 5 bases of the junction left unmatched. Germline values: CDR1 LGHNA, CDR2 YSLEER. The CDR3 consists of 14 residues. The CDR3 nucleotides read TGCGCCAGCAGCCAAGGGACAGGTTTTAACGAGCAGTACTTC. Encoded protein: CASSQGTGFNEQYF.

Many counts were recorded for this clonotype. The chain joins TRBV20-1 to TRBJ1-3; D is possibly TRBD1 (6 bases). The germline V and J ends were trimmed by 4 bases and 2 bases, with 9 bases remaining between them. The CDR3 has 13 residues. CDR1 is DFQATT, CDR2 SNEGSKA, per germline (reference sequence). The CDR3 DNA reads as TGCAGTGCTAACCCAGGGGCTGGAAACACCATATATTTT. It encodes CSANPGAGNTIYF.

This clonotype was counted ten times or more. V gene TRBV25-1 combines with J gene TRBJ1-1; maybe TRBD1 (5 bases). Germline lookup yields CDR1 MGHDK and CDR2 SYGVNS. Trimming pared 3 bases from V and 4 bases from J, leaving 18 bases between. The CDR3 contains 16 residues. This CDR3 reads CASSDYRRGLVTEAFF. The CDR3 nucleotides read TGTGCCAGCAGTGATTACAGGAGAGGTTTGGTCACTGAAGCTTTCTTT.

This clonotype came up many times. The chain joins TRBV7-2 to TRBJ1-2, with D hard to call. Germline assignment: CDR1 SGHTA and CDR2 FQGNSA. The CDR3 runs 15 residues. V was shortened by 5 bases and J by 6 bases, with 19 bases between the two germline ends. CDR3 sequence: CASSRSLPVLDGYTF. The CDR3, as DNA: TGTGCCAGCAGCCGATCCTTGCCAGTTCTGGATGGCTACACCTTC.

This clonotype was detected ten times or more. In DNA form, the CDR3 reads TGTGCCAGCAGTGAGCGCGGGACATTGGAGACCCAGTACTTC. As protein: CASSERGTLETQYF. The J gene is TRBJ2-5, the V gene TRBV25-1, with D perhaps being TRBD1 or TRBD2 (6 bases each). Per the germline V gene, CDR1 is MGHDK and CDR2 is SYGVNS. The CDR3 has 14 amino acids. The ends were cut back, 3 bases at V and 5 bases at J, with 13 bases in the middle.

This clonotype has at least ten counts. The rearrangement uses TRBV20-1 and TRBJ2-1; 7 nucleotides line up with TRBD1. Germline V lookup: CDR1 DFQATT, CDR2 SNEGSKA (reference sequence). The CDR3 covers 14 residues. The J segment lost 5 bases and the V segment lost 1 base, leaving 5 bases of the junction unmatched. CDR3 nucleotide sequence: TGCAGTGCTAGAGGACGGGACAGAGACAATGAGCAGTTCTTC. It yields the protein CSARGRDRDNEQFF.

The table lists this clonotype with many counts. The rearrangement joins TRBV7-8 to TRBJ1-2; TRBD1 matches 9 bases. The V segment lost 1 base and the J segment 9 bases; nucleotides outside the gene matches: 18. Germline lookup yields CDR1 SGHVS and CDR2 FQNEAQ. This CDR3 spans 18 amino acids. The DNA for the CDR3 is TGTGCCAGCAGCTTAGTTATAATTGGGACAGGGTTTTTCGATAGCTACACCTTC. Protein: CASSLVIIGTGFFDSYTF. Together with reference TRBV7-8 and TRBJ1-2, the CDR3 gives the full variable domain: GAGVSQSPRYKVAKRGQDVALRCDPISGHVSLFWYQQALGQGPEFLTYFQNEAQLDKSGLPSDRFFAERPEGSVSTLKIQRTQQEDSAVYLCASSLVIIGTGFFDSYTFGSGTRLTVV.

This clonotype showed up many times. This chain uses TRBV18 with TRBJ1-4; a possible D gene is TRBD1 (6 bases). The V gene lost 3 bases and the J gene lost 7 bases, with 12 bases spanning the gap. Germline CDR1 KGHSH, CDR2 LQKENI. CDR3 size: 14 residues. CDR3 loop: CASSPQGIGEKLFF. CDR3 nucleotide sequence: TGTGCCAGCTCACCCCAGGGGATCGGTGAAAAACTGTTTTTT.

This clonotype has at least ten counts. V gene TRBV27 combines with J gene TRBJ2-3; 7 bases are shared with TRBD2. V lost 0 bases and J lost 10; bases outside the gene matches: 4. Per germline, CDR1 MNHEY and CDR2 SMNVEV (reference sequence). The CDR3 loop spans 13 amino acids. CDR3 sequence reads: CASSLSAGLAQYF. DNA of the CDR3: TGTGCCAGCAGTTTATCAGCGGGGTTGGCGCAGTATTTT.

Details on this clonotype: One end of the junction fails to match germline, which may point to a read error. The chain employs TRBV5-1 and TRBJ1-1; D remains unclear. CDR3 size: 16 residues. CDR1 SGHRS and CDR2 YFSETQ come from the germline V gene. The CDR3 DNA reads as TGCGCCAGCAGCTTGGTAGGCCCCTTAATGGGCACTCAAGCTTTCTTT. Encoded protein: CASSLVGPLMGTQAFF. The full variable domain, rest sourced from reference TRBV5-1 and TRBJ1-1, is KAGVTQTPRYLIKTRGQQVTLSCSPISGHRSVSWYQQTPGQGLQFLFEYFSETQRNKGNFPGRFSGRQFSNSRSEMNVSTLELGDSALYLCASSLVGPLMGTQAFFGQGTRLTVV.

This clonotype showed up just a few times. The V call is TRBV7-6, the J call TRBJ1-5; D unresolved. The V gene lost 3 bases and the J gene lost 4 bases, with 10 bases spanning the gap. Germline CDR1 and CDR2: SGHVS and FNYEAQ. The CDR3 covers 14 residues. CDR3 loop: CASSFMGPNQPQHF. The CDR3 nucleotides read TGTGCCAGCAGCTTCATGGGTCCTAATCAGCCCCAGCATTTT.

This clonotype was seen repeatedly, ten times or more. The J gene is TRBJ2-7, the V gene TRBV20-1; D is unresolved. The CDR3 is made up of 13 amino acids. CDR1 and CDR2 (germline): DFQATT, SNEGSKA (reference sequence). The ends were cut back, 2 bases at V and 6 bases at J, with 14 bases in the middle. Here the CDR3 reads CSARFRSGGEQYF. The CDR3 DNA sequence: TGCAGTGCTAGATTTAGGTCCGGCGGCGAGCAGTACTTC.

Many counts were recorded for this clonotype. This chain connects TRBV20-1 to TRBJ2-5; D not resolved. The V gene lost 7 bases and the J gene lost 0 bases, with 9 bases spanning the gap. CDR3 length: 12 residues. Per germline, CDR1 DFQATT and CDR2 SNEGSKA (reference sequence). The CDR3, as DNA: TGCAGTGTCTTCCTGTACCAAGAGACCCAGTACTTC. Translated, it gives CSVFLYQETQYF.

Ten or more counts support this clonotype. This chain joins TRBV6-2 or TRBV6-3 and TRBJ2-2; 8 bases agree with TRBD2. V lost 7 bases to trimming and J lost 3 bases; unmatched junction nucleotides: 4. The V gene's germline CDR1 is MNHEY and CDR2 SVGEGT. CDR3 length: 14 amino acids. CDR3 protein: CASKTGGDTGELFF. For the CDR3, the DNA is TGTGCCAGCAAGACGGGGGGGGACACCGGGGAGCTGTTTTTT.

This clonotype has a count of ten or more. J is TRBJ2-1 and V is TRBV5-1; 7 bases fit TRBD2. The CDR3 length is 14 residues. Germline CDR1 reads SGHRS; CDR2 reads YFSETQ. V lost 5 bases to trimming and J lost 6 bases; unmatched junction nucleotides: 8. The CDR3 is CASRGTTLVNEQFF. The DNA of the CDR3 is TGCGCCAGCAGGGGGACTACCCTTGTCAATGAGCAGTTCTTC.

This clonotype was counted ten times or more. V and J are TRBV20-1 and TRBJ2-7, with 7 nucleotides matching TRBD2. The CDR3 loop spans 15 amino acids. CDR1 is DFQATT and CDR2 is SNEGSKA in the germline V gene (reference sequence). Trimming removed 3 bases from V and 0 bases from J; junction bases left unmatched: 8. CDR3 residues: CSASFLAVVSYEQYF. The CDR3 DNA is TGCAGTGCTAGCTTCCTAGCGGTGGTCTCCTACGAGCAGTACTTC.